These T cell receptor beta chains were read from a single sample in a study of shared clonotypes between healthy human individuals. Sequencing was performed with immunoSEQ multiplex PCR; in TCRdb, only in-frame clones are kept and a portion is missing. The sample holds approximately 810,000 clones, 80% to 95% seen once. The specimen sequenced was naive CD8+ T cells sorted from blood. Receptors were obtained from a man aged 30 to 45 in good health. The CDR3 runs from the conserved cysteine through the conserved F or W. Fields, in order: V gene, D gene, clone size, J gene, CDR3 protein, CDR3 DNA. D genes are given only for firm matches. The size of a clone is reported for some rows only, either as once, few or many, or as a class for expanded clones.

TRBV6-5	TRBD1	NA	TRBJ2-3	CASSDRQGFTDTQYF	TGTGCCAGCAGCGATCGACAGGGGTTCACAGATACGCAGTATTTT
TRBV7-9	TRBD2	NA	TRBJ2-3	CASSFSGSPPDTQYF	TGTGCCAGCAGTTTTAGCGGGAGCCCACCAGATACGCAGTATTTT
TRBV6-5	TRBD1	NA	TRBJ2-7	CASSYFKTGTEQYF	TGTGCCAGCAGTTACTTTAAGACAGGGACCGAGCAGTACTTC
TRBV27	TRBD1	NA	TRBJ2-5	CASSLLQTGGTETQYF	TGTGCCAGCAGTTTACTTCAGACAGGGGGCACGGAGACCCAGTACTTC
TRBV6-5	TRBD1	NA	TRBJ2-7	CASSTSGTGTYEQYF	TGTGCCAGCAGCACCTCCGGGACAGGGACCTACGAGCAGTACTTC
TRBV4-1	NA	NA	TRBJ2-6	CASSQGAVSGANVLTF	TGCGCCAGCAGCCAAGGGGCAGTCTCTGGGGCCAACGTCCTGACTTTC
TRBV28	NA	once	TRBJ1-5	CASSLWTGLRNQPQHF	TGTGCCAGCAGTTTATGGACGGGATTGCGCAATCAGCCCCAGCATTTT
TRBV7-2	TRBD1	NA	TRBJ1-2	CASSFYRGSNYGYTF	TGTGCCAGCAGCTTCTACAGGGGATCAAACTATGGCTACACCTTC
TRBV5-1	NA	NA	TRBJ2-7	CASSLASQYEQYF	TGCGCCAGCAGCTTGGCGTCGCAGTACGAGCAGTACTTC
TRBV5-6	TRBD2	NA	TRBJ2-1	CASREQTSGFYNEQFF	TGTGCCAGCAGGGAGCAGACTAGCGGTTTCTACAATGAGCAGTTCTTC
TRBV27	NA	NA	TRBJ2-3	CASSSSGVHPQYF	TGTGCCAGCAGTTCATCCGGGGTTCACCCGCAGTATTTT
TRBV28	TRBD1	once	TRBJ1-5	CASSSFGTDDFNQPQHF	TGTGCCAGCAGCTCATTTGGGACAGATGACTTCAATCAGCCCCAGCATTTT
TRBV29-1	TRBD2	NA	TRBJ2-7	CSVEEREGSAREQYF	TGCAGCGTTGAAGAGCGGGAGGGATCGGCTCGCGAGCAGTACTTC
TRBV15	TRBD2	few	TRBJ2-7	CATSRVASGYEQYF	TGTGCCACCAGCAGAGTCGCTAGCGGCTACGAGCAGTACTTC
TRBV7-2	TRBD2	NA	TRBJ2-3	CASSQRGGTDTQYF	TGTGCCAGCAGCCAGCGGGGGGGGACAGATACGCAGTATTTT
TRBV6-1	NA	NA	TRBJ1-4	CASSEPRTAHNEKLFF	TGTGCCAGCAGTGAGCCCCGGACAGCTCATAATGAAAAACTGTTTTTT
TRBV30	TRBD1	NA	TRBJ2-7	CAWGTGRSYEQYF	TGTGCCTGGGGGACAGGCAGATCCTACGAGCAGTACTTC
TRBV9	NA	many	TRBJ1-2	CASSVDSGEDGYTF	TGTGCCAGCAGCGTAGATTCGGGAGAGGATGGCTACACCTTC
TRBV9	NA	NA	TRBJ2-5	CASSVAGETQYF	TGTGCCAGCAGCGTAGCCGGGGAGACCCAGTACTTC
TRBV5-1	NA	NA	TRBJ2-3	CASDSGIGTDTQYF	TGCGCCAGCGATTCGGGAATTGGCACAGATACGCAGTATTTT
TRBV7-9	NA	NA	TRBJ2-7	CASSPLVLEQYF	TGTGCCAGCAGCCCCCTAGTCCTCGAGCAGTACTTC
TRBV7-6	TRBD2	NA	TRBJ2-7	CASSRGLAGTYEQYF	TGTGCCAGCAGCCGAGGACTAGCGGGAACCTACGAGCAGTACTTC
TRBV25-1	TRBD2	NA	TRBJ2-1	CASSGVASGYNEQFF	TGTGCCAGCAGTGGGGTCGCTAGCGGATACAATGAGCAGTTCTTC
TRBV27	NA	NA	TRBJ2-3	CASSRDFRTDTQYF	TGTGCCAGCAGTAGGGACTTTCGCACAGATACGCAGTATTTT
TRBV9	TRBD2	NA	TRBJ2-1	CASSVFPSAGYVNEQFF	TGTGCCAGCAGCGTCTTTCCCTCAGCGGGATATGTAAATGAGCAGTTCTTC
TRBV12-5	NA	NA	TRBJ2-1	CASANLPSSYNEQFF	TGTGCTAGTGCCAACTTACCTAGCTCCTACAATGAGCAGTTCTTC
TRBV5-1	NA	NA	TRBJ1-4	CASSDQGWEGKLFF	TGCGCCAGCAGCGACCAGGGGTGGGAAGGAAAGCTGTTTTTT
TRBV11-2	NA	NA	TRBJ2-7	CASSLVGGRSSYEQYF	TGTGCCAGCAGCTTAGTGGGCGGAAGAAGCTCCTACGAGCAGTACTTC
TRBV4-1	TRBD2	NA	TRBJ2-1	CASSQVGVAGGGNEQFF	TGCGCCAGCAGCCAAGTGGGGGTAGCGGGAGGGGGCAATGAGCAGTTCTTC
TRBV19	TRBD2	NA	TRBJ2-1	CASSRLAGGDNEQFF	TGTGCCAGTAGTCGCCTAGCGGGAGGCGACAATGAGCAGTTCTTC
TRBV28	NA	NA	TRBJ2-7	CASTPLGQVSYEQYF	TGTGCCAGCACCCCTTTGGGTCAGGTCTCCTACGAGCAGTACTTC
TRBV2	NA	NA	TRBJ2-5	CASIQQETQYF	TGTGCCAGCATACAACAAGAGACCCAGTACTTC
TRBV10-1	NA	few	TRBJ2-7	CAGRQDGYEQYF	TGCGCCGGACGACAGGACGGGTACGAGCAGTACTTC
TRBV10-2	NA	NA	TRBJ2-7	CASATTGPSYEQYF	TGCGCCAGCGCCACGACAGGACCCTCCTACGAGCAGTACTTC
TRBV7-9	NA	NA	TRBJ2-7	CATTGEDSYEQYF	TGTGCCACTACTGGGGAGGACTCCTACGAGCAGTACTTC
TRBV7-9	NA	NA	TRBJ2-7	CASSLVVGVAYEQYF	TGTGCCAGCAGCTTAGTTGTAGGGGTGGCCTACGAGCAGTACTTC
TRBV7-3	NA	NA	TRBJ2-1	CASRFPGQRGDEQFF	TGTGCCAGCAGATTTCCGGGCCAACGGGGCGATGAGCAGTTCTTC
TRBV27	TRBD1	once	TRBJ2-7	CASSLGTGPYEQYF	TGTGCCAGCAGTTTGGGGACAGGGCCATACGAGCAGTACTTC
TRBV10-3	NA	NA	TRBJ2-7	CAISEGGPPAYEQYF	TGTGCCATCAGTGAGGGAGGGCCCCCTGCCTACGAGCAGTACTTC